Listed below are T cell receptor beta chains from one sample, sequenced in a study of identical twins. MiXCR, applied by TCRdb to the 5' RACE reads, yields one record per CDR3 protein. The table includes roughly 720,000 distinct CDR3 sequences, 15% to 20% detected once. The same sample was also used in a study of T cells expressing NK-cell markers.

The specimen sequenced was PBMCs. The receptors originated from a woman in her late teens or twenties in good health. CDR3s include the opening cysteine and the closing phenylalanine or tryptophan.

J gene: TRBJ2-7
V gene: TRBV4-3
CDR3 protein: CASSQDLRYEQYF

J gene: TRBJ2-1
V gene: TRBV12-3/TRBV12-4
CDR3 protein: CASSFPSFRGASSYNEQFF

J gene: TRBJ1-6
V gene: TRBV27
CDR3 protein: CASSSRTGRVTRNSPLHF

J gene: TRBJ1-1
V gene: TRBV20-1
CDR3 protein: CSAREPQNTEAFF

J gene: TRBJ2-6
V gene: TRBV4-3
CDR3 protein: CASSQGSLSWANVLTF

J gene: TRBJ2-1
V gene: TRBV20-1
CDR3 protein: CSAGPGLAGGNEQFF

J gene: TRBJ2-7
V gene: TRBV12-3/TRBV12-4
CDR3 protein: CASSSTKPSYEQYF

J gene: TRBJ2-5
V gene: TRBV12-3/TRBV12-4
CDR3 protein: CACSPVERGLPDQETQYF

J gene: TRBJ2-1
V gene: TRBV6-1
CDR3 protein: CASSEDWTAGGEQFF

J gene: TRBJ1-2
V gene: TRBV20-1
CDR3 protein: CSARSDNYGYTF

J gene: TRBJ2-3
V gene: TRBV19
CDR3 protein: CAAQDRAGDTQYF

J gene: TRBJ2-3
V gene: TRBV20-1
CDR3 protein: CSAFAGYF

J gene: TRBJ1-1
V gene: TRBV4-3
CDR3 protein: CASSQEYRDREAFF

J gene: TRBJ2-1
V gene: TRBV16
CDR3 protein: CASSQSTGSRSNEQFF

J gene: TRBJ1-6
V gene: TRBV4-1
CDR3 protein: CASSQDRQNNSPLHF

J gene: TRBJ2-2
V gene: TRBV5-6
CDR3 protein: CASSLQPTGELFF

J gene: TRBJ1-6
V gene: TRBV9
CDR3 protein: CASSVGVWSSYNSPLHF

J gene: TRBJ1-2
V gene: TRBV4-2
CDR3 protein: CASSQEGRSYGYTF

J gene: TRBJ1-2
V gene: TRBV11-2
CDR3 protein: CASSLDPTGGGVYGYTF

J gene: TRBJ1-1
V gene: TRBV4-1
CDR3 protein: CASSQRVSDTEAFF

J gene: TRBJ1-5
V gene: TRBV7-9
CDR3 protein: CASSPGGGGNQPQHF

J gene: TRBJ2-5
V gene: TRBV5-1
CDR3 protein: CASSRGDSQETQYF

J gene: TRBJ2-5
V gene: TRBV12-3/TRBV12-4
CDR3 protein: CASSLGGLVAKETQYF

J gene: TRBJ2-1
V gene: TRBV7-9
CDR3 protein: CASSLGGRGSDEQFF

J gene: TRBJ2-5
V gene: TRBV7-9
CDR3 protein: CASSPTRWGQETQYF

J gene: TRBJ2-1
V gene: TRBV30
CDR3 protein: CAWSGTGNGNEQFF

J gene: TRBJ1-5
V gene: TRBV20-1
CDR3 protein: CSAMANSNQPQHF

J gene: TRBJ2-1
V gene: TRBV12-3/TRBV12-4
CDR3 protein: CASSLLRGHEQFF

J gene: TRBJ2-1
V gene: TRBV27
CDR3 protein: CASRVGGLTNNEQFF

J gene: TRBJ2-5
V gene: TRBV20-1
CDR3 protein: CSAEHTQETQYF

J gene: TRBJ1-1
V gene: TRBV4-1
CDR3 protein: CASSQEGTVNTEAFF

J gene: TRBJ2-5
V gene: TRBV5-1
CDR3 protein: CASRRTSGAQETQYF

J gene: TRBJ1-1
V gene: TRBV6-2/TRBV6-3
CDR3 protein: CASSDRDPGEAFF

J gene: TRBJ2-7
V gene: TRBV6-1
CDR3 protein: CASSWGPGQRPYEQYF

J gene: TRBJ2-3
V gene: TRBV11-2
CDR3 protein: CASLSADTQYF

J gene: TRBJ2-1
V gene: TRBV6-1
CDR3 protein: CASSSGQGFGEQFF

J gene: TRBJ2-3
V gene: TRBV7-6
CDR3 protein: CASSPPTSGPGADTQYF

J gene: TRBJ2-7
V gene: TRBV11-2
CDR3 protein: CASSPVGIYEQYF

J gene: TRBJ1-1
V gene: TRBV7-9
CDR3 protein: CASSSGGEHTEAFF

J gene: TRBJ2-5
V gene: TRBV12-3/TRBV12-4
CDR3 protein: CASSYEGETQYF

J gene: TRBJ1-1
V gene: TRBV27
CDR3 protein: CASSAGQGKVTEAFF

J gene: TRBJ2-5
V gene: TRBV27
CDR3 protein: CASSRWLAGGQETQYF

J gene: TRBJ2-1
V gene: TRBV6-5
CDR3 protein: CASSWESGSSYNEQFF

J gene: TRBJ1-6
V gene: TRBV20-1
CDR3 protein: CSAGQGIGSPLHF

J gene: TRBJ2-1
V gene: TRBV2
CDR3 protein: CASTVAGGNEQFF

J gene: TRBJ2-1
V gene: TRBV12-3/TRBV12-4
CDR3 protein: CASSRGRIYNEQFF

J gene: TRBJ2-5
V gene: TRBV15
CDR3 protein: CATSSSGTQETQYF

J gene: TRBJ2-1
V gene: TRBV6-2/TRBV6-3
CDR3 protein: CASTRRAEVENEQFF

J gene: TRBJ1-2
V gene: TRBV5-5
CDR3 protein: CASTTGTGGGYTF

J gene: TRBJ1-6
V gene: TRBV7-2
CDR3 protein: CASSLASGSSPLHF

J gene: TRBJ2-7
V gene: TRBV7-2
CDR3 protein: CASSLLPSGASYEQYF

J gene: TRBJ2-3
V gene: TRBV5-1
CDR3 protein: CASRSLAGATDTQYF

J gene: TRBJ2-1
V gene: TRBV7-9
CDR3 protein: CASSSIYSYNEQFF

J gene: TRBJ2-5
V gene: TRBV6-1
CDR3 protein: CASSRLAGETQYF

J gene: TRBJ2-3
V gene: TRBV12-3/TRBV12-4
CDR3 protein: CASSEGTARQYF